Shown below are 17 T cell receptor beta chains from a single sample sequenced in a study of shared clonotypes between healthy human individuals. Assay used: immunoSEQ multiplex PCR; TCRdb lists only in-frame clones, some missing. The sample lists about 1 million clones, approximately 72% occurring once. Material for sequencing was memory CD4+ T cells sorted from blood. The subset: CD45RA-negative fraction. The receptors derive from a man aged 18 to 29 in good health.

The chain has TRBV6-5 and TRBJ1-5, with 9 nucleotides matching TRBD1. Trimming cost V 8 bases and J 6 bases; bases outside gene matches: 8. CDR1 is MNHEY, CDR2 SVGAGI, per germline. The CDR3 has 14 residues. The CDR3 DNA follows: TGTGCCAGCGTGAGGAAGACAGGGGGTCAGCCCCAGCATTTT. Encoded protein: CASVRKTGGQPQHF.

The chain couples TRBV10-3 to TRBJ2-2; D gene ambiguous. V was cut by 2 bases and J by 6 bases, with 7 bases left in between. The CDR3 is 13 amino acids. In germline, CDR1 is ENHRY, CDR2 SYGVKD. CDR3 in amino acids: CAISEMVAGELFF. The CDR3, as DNA: TGTGCCATCAGTGAGATGGTTGCCGGGGAGCTGTTTTTT.

Comments on this clone: Within the sample, other DNA sequences also encode this same CDR3. V and J are TRBV29-1 and TRBJ2-3; D remains unclear. This CDR3 comprises 10 residues. V was trimmed by 7 bases and J by 1 base, leaving 3 bases between them. In germline, CDR1 is SQVTM, CDR2 ANQGSEA. CDR3 in DNA: TGCAGCGCGGGCACAGATACGCAGTATTTT. This codes for CSAGTDTQYF.

The chain joins TRBV7-2 to TRBJ2-7; D remains ambiguous. CDR3 size: 14 residues. Germline V gene sequence: CDR1 SGHTA, CDR2 FQGNSA. Trimming removed 5 bases at V and 1 base at J, with 12 bases between. For the CDR3, the DNA is TGTGCCAGCAGCCCCAAGCTCGCATCCTACGAGCAGTACTTC. Its protein is CASSPKLASYEQYF.

The rearrangement joins TRBV7-2 to TRBJ1-2; D is ambiguous. The CDR3 is 15 amino acids. V gave up 5 bases and J gave up 4 bases, with 17 bases separating them. Germline V gene data show CDR1 as SGHTA and CDR2 as FQGNSA. CDR3 loop: CASSRGRTSSYGYTF. CDR3 bases: TGTGCCAGCAGCCGCGGACGGACCTCTTCCTATGGCTACACCTTC.

To note about this clone: Other DNA sequences within the sample encode an identical CDR3. The chain uses TRBV5-4 and TRBJ2-6; D is possibly TRBD2 (5 bases). Trimming took 3 bases from V and 0 from J, leaving 7 bases between them. Germline CDR1 SGHNT, CDR2 YYREEE (reference sequence). The CDR3 totals 15 residues. CDR3 DNA: TGTGCCAGCAGCTCGGGGAGCTCTGGGGCCAACGTCCTGACTTTC. Translation: CASSSGSSGANVLTF. Full variable domain (remainder filled in from reference TRBV5-4 and TRBJ2-6): ETGVTQSPTHLIKTRGQQVTLRCSSQSGHNTVSWYQQALGQGPQFIFQYYREEENGRGNFPPRFSGLQFPNYSSELNVNALELDDSALYLCASSSGSSGANVLTFGAGSRLTVL.

This clone has only a few counts. The V call is TRBV19, the J call TRBJ2-6; TRBD1 aligns across 10 bases. CDR1 LNHDA and CDR2 SQIVND come from the germline V gene (reference sequence). V was pared by 3 bases and J by 8 bases, with 4 bases of the junction left unmatched. CDR3 length equals 15 residues. The CDR3 here is CASSMPGQGTNVLTF. In nucleotides, the CDR3 is TGTGCCAGTAGTATGCCGGGACAGGGGACCAACGTCCTGACTTTC. The full variable domain, rest sourced from reference TRBV19 and TRBJ2-6, is DGGITQSPKYLFRKEGQNVTLSCEQNLNHDAMYWYRQDPGQGLRLIYYSQIVNDFQKGDIAEGYSVSREKKESFPLTVTSAQKNPTAFYLCASSMPGQGTNVLTFGAGSRLTVL.

This clone appeared once. The chain joins TRBV18 to TRBJ2-7; a possible D gene is TRBD1 (5 bases). Germline assignment: CDR1 KGHSH and CDR2 LQKENI. The CDR3 consists of 15 residues. The V end was cut by 3 bases, the J end by 5 bases, with 17 bases between. The CDR3 is CASSPGFRVLDEQYF. CDR3 nucleotide sequence: TGTGCCAGCTCACCGGGGTTCAGGGTTCTCGACGAGCAGTACTTC.

The chain links TRBV28 to TRBJ1-2; 7 nucleotides agree with TRBD1. CDR3 size: 15 residues. Germline lookup yields CDR1 MDHEN and CDR2 SYDVKM. Germline trimming cut 2 bases from V and 5 bases from J; bases unmatched to any gene: 8. The CDR3 region has the DNA TGTGCCAGCAGTTTAGGACAGGCCCAGGGTTATGGCTACACCTTC. Its protein product is CASSLGQAQGYGYTF.

This clone was observed a few times. With only one base between it and a far larger clone, this is likely a read error. Other DNA variants within this sample encode the same CDR3. V usage is TRBV19 and J usage is TRBJ2-7; D gene unclear. Germline V lookup: CDR1 LNHDA, CDR2 SQIVND (reference sequence). The CDR3 sequence is 13 residues long. Trimming shortened V by 3 bases and J by 1 base, and 7 bases separated the two germline ends. CDR3 sequence reads: CASSIGRSYEQYF. CDR3 bases: TGTGCCAGTAGTATTGGCCGTTCCTACGAGCAGTACTTC.

V gene TRBV2 combines with J gene TRBJ1-1; no clear D. CDR1 is SNHLY, CDR2 FYNNEI, per germline. The V end was cut by 6 bases, the J end by 2 bases, with 13 bases between. There are 14 residues in the CDR3. As DNA, the CDR3 is TGTGCCAGCAGGGCCCCGGACGGAAACACTGAAGCTTTCTTT. It codes for CASRAPDGNTEAFF.

This clone showed up just once. The chain couples TRBV18 to TRBJ2-3, with 16 bases matching TRBD2. The length of the CDR3 is 19 residues. The junction had 9 bases not matched to a gene; V was cut back by 6 bases and J by 0 bases. Per the germline V gene, CDR1 is KGHSH and CDR2 is LQKENI. The DNA of the CDR3 is TGTGCCAGCTCTCAGGGGACTAGCGGGAGGGCCGCCAGCACAGATACGCAGTATTTT. Translating it yields CASSQGTSGRAASTDTQYF.

The chain links TRBV7-8 to TRBJ2-1; D is possibly TRBD1 or TRBD2 (6 bases each). Trimming shortened V by 3 bases and J by 0 bases, and 12 bases separated the two germline ends. CDR1 is SGHVS, CDR2 FQNEAQ, per germline. The CDR3 runs 16 residues. The CDR3 DNA sequence: TGTGCCAGCAGCTTTTGGGGGGCGGCCTCCTACAATGAGCAGTTCTTC. This encodes CASSFWGAASYNEQFF.

The chain combines TRBV5-4 with TRBJ2-1; possibly TRBD1 or TRBD2 for D (5 bases each). CDR1 and CDR2 (germline): SGHNT, YYREEE (reference sequence). This CDR3 region has 13 residues. V lost 0 bases and J 7 bases, leaving 8 bases between the germline ends. CDR3 amino acids: CASSLAGRNEQFF. Written as DNA, the CDR3 is TGTGCCAGCAGCTTGGCGGGGCGGAATGAGCAGTTCTTC.

The rearrangement links TRBV5-1 to TRBJ1-1, with D maybe TRBD1 (6 bases). The germline V gene encodes CDR1 SGHRS and CDR2 YFSETQ. CDR3 size: 15 residues. V was cut by 3 bases and J by 1 base, with 13 bases left in between. The CDR3 sequence: CASSWKTGANTEAFF. The CDR3 DNA reads TGCGCCAGCAGCTGGAAGACAGGCGCGAACACTGAAGCTTTCTTT.

The gene calls are TRBV9 and TRBJ1-3; TRBD1 is a possible D gene (6 bases). Trimming stripped 3 bases from V and 2 bases from J, with 12 bases between. The CDR3 has 15 amino acids. Germline assignment: CDR1 SGDLS and CDR2 YYNGEE. The DNA of the CDR3 is TGTGCCAGCAGCGGGCAAGGGGGAACTGGAAACACCATATATTTT. Translating it yields CASSGQGGTGNTIYF.

The chain is built from TRBV7-2 and TRBJ2-1, with 8 bases fitting TRBD1. V shed 5 bases and J 1 base; nucleotides not matched to a gene: 4. Germline V CDR1 and CDR2: SGHTA, FQGNSA. The CDR3 length is 15 residues. CDR3 nucleotide sequence: TGTGCCAGCAGCGACAGGGGCAATTCCTACAATGAGCAGTTCTTC. Amino acids: CASSDRGNSYNEQFF.